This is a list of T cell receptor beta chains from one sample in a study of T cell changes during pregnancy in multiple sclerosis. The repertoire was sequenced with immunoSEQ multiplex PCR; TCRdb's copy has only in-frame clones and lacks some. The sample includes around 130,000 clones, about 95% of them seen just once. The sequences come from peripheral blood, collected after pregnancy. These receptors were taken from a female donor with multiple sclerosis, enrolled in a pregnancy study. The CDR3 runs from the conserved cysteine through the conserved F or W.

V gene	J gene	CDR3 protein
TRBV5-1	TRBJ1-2	CASSLAGYGYTF
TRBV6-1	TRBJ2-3	CASSVAGGADTQYF
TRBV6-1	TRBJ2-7	CASSEVVHPGYEQYF
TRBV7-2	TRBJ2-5	CASSPEWETQYF
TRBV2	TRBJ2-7	CASSRWRYEQYF
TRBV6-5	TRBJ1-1	CASRRAGNTEAFF
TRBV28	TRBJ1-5	CASSRAWSNQPQHF
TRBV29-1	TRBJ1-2	CSASTGTYGYTF
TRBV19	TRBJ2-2	CASSTRDRNTGELFF
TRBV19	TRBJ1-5	CASTRDRGGQPQHF
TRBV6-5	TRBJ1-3	CASSGQALSGNTIYF
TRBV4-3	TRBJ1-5	CASSRDRSRNQPQHF
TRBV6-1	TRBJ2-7	CASSLGLAEPYEQYF
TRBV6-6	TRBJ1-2	CASSFPGQGFNYGYTF
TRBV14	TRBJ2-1	CASSQDQRLAGVNEQFF
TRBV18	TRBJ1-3	CASSPRGISGNTIYF
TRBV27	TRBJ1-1	CASSTGGTLAFF
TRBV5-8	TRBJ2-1	CASSYYGTGGNNEQFF
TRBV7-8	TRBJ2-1	CASRSDNEQFF
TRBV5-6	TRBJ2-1	CASSFPNAEEQFF
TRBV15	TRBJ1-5	CATSRDRGRQPQHF
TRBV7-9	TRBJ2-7	CASSLARDSSYEQYF
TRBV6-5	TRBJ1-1	CASNYRRQARNTEAFF
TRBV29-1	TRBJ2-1	CSVKGLTAGEGDNEQFF
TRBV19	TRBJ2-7	CASSRQQGMSYEQYF
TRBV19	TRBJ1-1	CASSSQQGNTEAFF
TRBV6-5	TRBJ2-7	CASSFTGGFDEQYF
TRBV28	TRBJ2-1	CASRPSGSVGEQFF
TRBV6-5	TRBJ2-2	CASQTGTGKRGELFF
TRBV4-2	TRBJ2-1	CASSQERDGTSGRGEQFF
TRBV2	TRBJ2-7	CASSSSGLGAYEQYF
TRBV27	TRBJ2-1	CASSLSTPSGRGFYNEQFF
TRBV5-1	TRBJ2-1	CASSLSDNEQFF
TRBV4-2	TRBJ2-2	CASSQDRSAANTGELFF
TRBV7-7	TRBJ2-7	CASSPPGSYEQYF
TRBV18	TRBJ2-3	CASSQSSGSIDTQYF
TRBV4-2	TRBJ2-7	CASSQGLAGGPFGSYEQYF
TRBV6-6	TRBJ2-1	CASRQTGTSDYNEQFF